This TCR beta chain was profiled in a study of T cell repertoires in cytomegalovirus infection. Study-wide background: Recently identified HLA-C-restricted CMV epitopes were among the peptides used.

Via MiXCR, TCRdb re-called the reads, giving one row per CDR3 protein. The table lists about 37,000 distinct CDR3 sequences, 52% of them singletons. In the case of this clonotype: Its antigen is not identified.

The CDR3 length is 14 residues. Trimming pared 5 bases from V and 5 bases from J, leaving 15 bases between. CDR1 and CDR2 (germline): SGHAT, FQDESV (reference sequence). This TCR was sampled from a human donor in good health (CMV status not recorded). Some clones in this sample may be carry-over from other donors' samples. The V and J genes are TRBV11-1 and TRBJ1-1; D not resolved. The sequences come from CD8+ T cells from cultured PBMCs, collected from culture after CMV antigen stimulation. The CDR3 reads CASSPSVVGTEAFF. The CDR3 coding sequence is TGTGCCAGCAGCCCCTCGGTGGTCGGGACTGAAGCTTTCTTT.